This TCR beta chain was sequenced for a study of CD8+ T cells in alopecia areata. The sample's treatment: oral pan-JAK inhibitor, 5-10 mg twice daily. Extracted RNA was reverse transcribed into cDNA, the sequencing template. TCRdb's table, derived via immunoSEQ multiplex PCR, lists solely in-frame clones and lacks some. The repertoire has 140,000 to 150,000 clones, roughly 52% of them found once; the top ten carry around 15%. In the case of this clone: No antigen is known for it.

Regarding the study as a whole: Numerous clones, expanded in lesions, remained in scalp and blood during tofacitinib. Higher clonality and more expanded CD8+ clones appeared in lesional than normal scalp. Among the top 100, expanded CD8+ clones were significantly decreased by tofacitinib, as was scalp clonality.

This TCR came from a human donor with alopecia areata. Sequenced here: CD8+ T cells sorted from blood, sampled at week 4, from a patient treated with tofacitinib.

CDR3 protein: CASSSLAGGQETQYF. The CDR3 nucleotides are TGTGCCAGCAGCTCACTAGCGGGGGGTCAAGAGACCCAGTACTTC. The chain recombines TRBV7-8 with TRBJ2-5, with 12 bases aligning to TRBD2. The V gene's germline CDR1 is SGHVS and CDR2 FQNEAQ. The CDR3 length is 15 residues. The ends lost 4 bases at V and 2 bases at J; junction bases unmatched: 2. The full variable domain, its missing parts supplied by reference TRBV7-8 and TRBJ2-5, is GAGVSQSPRYKVAKRGQDVALRCDPISGHVSLFWYQQALGQGPEFLTYFQNEAQLDKSGLPSDRFFAERPEGSVSTLKIQRTQQEDSAVYLCASSSLAGGQETQYFGPGTRLLVL.